This entry concerns a single TCR beta chain. Here immunoSEQ multiplex PCR was the method, and the copy in TCRdb shows in-frame clones only, minus some. This sample carries about 480,000 clones, over 75% of them seen once, and the ten largest clones take 1.8%. This sample was included in a study of blood T cell repertoires in COVID-19. The junction had 5 bases not matched to a gene; V was cut back by 3 bases and J by 4 bases. The germline V gene has CDR1 SGDLS and CDR2 YYNGEE. CDR3 size: 15 residues. The clonotype originates from a woman between 40 and 55 years old who had recovered from COVID-19. Input material: PBMCs or T cells enriched from blood (not recorded which). This chain joins TRBV9 and TRBJ2-1; 9 bases are shared with TRBD2. CDR3 coding DNA: TGTGCCAGCAGCGGTAGCGGGAGTGGATACAATGAGCAGTTCTTC. This codes for CASSGSGSGYNEQFF.